One and the same sample provided the 5 T cell receptor beta chains below, sequenced in a study of T cell clonotyping in hematopoietic cell transplantation. Some clones are missing from TCRdb's copy, which holds only in-frame ones; the method was immunoSEQ multiplex PCR. The data contain tens of thousands of clones, about 95% of them singletons. Time point defined: recipient sample about 28 days before transplant, after cytoreduction. The material sequenced was peripheral blood mononuclear cells, taken before stem cell transplant. Receptors were obtained from a woman in her forties or fifties with acute myeloid leukemia. Some clones in this sample may be carry-over from other donors' samples.

The chain recombines TRBV5-6 with TRBJ2-5, with 7 bases lining up with TRBD1. Germline-derived CDR1 and CDR2 are SGHDT and YYEEEE. This CDR3 spans 15 amino acids. Trimming at V came to 0 bases and at J to 5 bases, leaving 7 bases not matched to a gene. The DNA of the CDR3 is TGTGCCAGCAGCTTGGTAAGGGGGCGCTTGGAGACCCAGTACTTC. Translating gives CASSLVRGRLETQYF. The full variable domain, in which reference TRBV5-6 and TRBJ2-5 provide the parts outside the CDR3, is DAGVTQSPTHLIKTRGQQVTLRCSPKSGHDTVSWYQQALGQGPQFIFQYYEEEERQRGNFPDRFSGHQFPNYSSELNVNALLLGDSALYLCASSLVRGRLETQYFGPGTRLLVL.

This sequence joins TRBV5-1 and TRBJ2-2; no firm D call. Germline CDR1 is SGHRS and CDR2 is YFSETQ. V lost 2 bases and J lost 0, with 5 bases in between. The length of the CDR3 is 14 residues. In DNA, the CDR3 is TGCGCCAGCAGCTTACAAACGAACACCGGGGAGCTGTTTTTT. The encoded protein is CASSLQTNTGELFF.

The chain employs TRBV4-2 and TRBJ1-2, with no clear D. The germline V and J ends were trimmed by 2 bases and 5 bases, with 12 bases remaining between them. The CDR3 length is 14 residues. Germline assignment: CDR1 LGHNA and CDR2 YNFKEQ. The DNA for the CDR3 is TGTGCCAGCAGCCAATTGGCCGGACTATATGGCTACACCTTC. Protein sequence: CASSQLAGLYGYTF.

The CDR3 DNA sequence: TGTGCCATCAGTGAGTCAACTAGCGGGGGGGTAGATGAGCAGTTCTTC. This sequence encodes CAISESTSGGVDEQFF. J is TRBJ2-1 and V is TRBV10-3; TRBD2 aligns across 13 bases. Germline trimming cut 0 bases from V and 8 bases from J; bases unmatched to any gene: 4. Looked up from germline, CDR1 is ENHRY and CDR2 is SYGVKD. CDR3 size: 16 residues.

The J gene is TRBJ2-7, the V gene TRBV14; D gene unclear. The CDR3 runs to 13 residues. The germline V and J ends were trimmed by 2 bases and 7 bases, with 12 bases remaining between them. Per germline, CDR1 SGHDN and CDR2 FVKESK. This CDR3 reads CASSQLIGIEQYF. DNA of the CDR3: TGTGCCAGCAGCCAATTAATAGGGATTGAGCAGTACTTC.